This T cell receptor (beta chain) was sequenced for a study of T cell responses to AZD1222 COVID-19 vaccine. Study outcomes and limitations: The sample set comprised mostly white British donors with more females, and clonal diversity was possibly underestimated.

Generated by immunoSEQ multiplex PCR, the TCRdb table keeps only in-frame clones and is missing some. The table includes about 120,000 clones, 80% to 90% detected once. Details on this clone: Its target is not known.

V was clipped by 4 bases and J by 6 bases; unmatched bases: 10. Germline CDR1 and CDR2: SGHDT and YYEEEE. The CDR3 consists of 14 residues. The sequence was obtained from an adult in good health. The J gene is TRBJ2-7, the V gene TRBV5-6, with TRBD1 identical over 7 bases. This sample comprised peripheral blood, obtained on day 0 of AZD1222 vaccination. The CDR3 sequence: CASSDPRDRLEQYF. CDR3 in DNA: TGTGCCAGCAGCGACCCCAGGGACAGACTCGAGCAGTACTTC.